This entry features one T cell receptor beta chain sequence. The data originate from a study of blood T cell repertoires in COVID-19. About the research overall: PBMCs, B-cell-depleted T cells, or T cells provided the cDNA or gDNA that made up the material.

Germline loops: CDR1 MGHRA, CDR2 YSYEKL. V was clipped by 1 base and J by 0 bases, with 12 bases between them. CDR3 length: 16 amino acids. Assay used: immunoSEQ multiplex PCR; TCRdb lists only in-frame clones, some missing. The sample yields 70,000 or so clones, approximately 89% seen once. The TCR was taken from a human donor in a cohort sampled during active COVID-19. V is TRBV4-1 and J is TRBJ1-2; D may be TRBD1 (5 bases). Material: peripheral blood. In DNA, the CDR3 is TGCGCCAGCAGCCAAGTTACAGGATTAGCTAACTATGGCTACACCTTC. Residues: CASSQVTGLANYGYTF.